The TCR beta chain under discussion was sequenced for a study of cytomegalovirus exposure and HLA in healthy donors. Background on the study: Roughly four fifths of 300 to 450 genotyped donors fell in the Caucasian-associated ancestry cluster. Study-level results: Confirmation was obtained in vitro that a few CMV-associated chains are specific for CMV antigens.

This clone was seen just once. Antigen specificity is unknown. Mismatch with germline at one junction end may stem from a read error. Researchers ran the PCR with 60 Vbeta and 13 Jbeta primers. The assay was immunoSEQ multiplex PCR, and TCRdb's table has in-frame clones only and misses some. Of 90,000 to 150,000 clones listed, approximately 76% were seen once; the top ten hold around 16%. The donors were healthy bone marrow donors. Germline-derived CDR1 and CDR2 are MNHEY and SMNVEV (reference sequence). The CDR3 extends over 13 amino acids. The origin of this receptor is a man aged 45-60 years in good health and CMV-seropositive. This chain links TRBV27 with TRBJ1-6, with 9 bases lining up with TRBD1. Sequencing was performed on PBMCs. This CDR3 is CAGSGQGISPLHF. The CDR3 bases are TGTGCCGGCAGTGGACAGGGGATTTCACCCCTCCACTTT.